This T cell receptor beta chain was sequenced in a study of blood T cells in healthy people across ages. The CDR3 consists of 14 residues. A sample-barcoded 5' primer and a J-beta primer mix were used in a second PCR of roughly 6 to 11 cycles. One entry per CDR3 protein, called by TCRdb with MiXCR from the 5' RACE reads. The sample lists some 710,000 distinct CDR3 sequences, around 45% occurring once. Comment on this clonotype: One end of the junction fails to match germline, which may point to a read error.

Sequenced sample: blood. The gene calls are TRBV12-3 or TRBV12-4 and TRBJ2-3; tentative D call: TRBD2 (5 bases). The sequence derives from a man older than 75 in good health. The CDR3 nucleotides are TGTGCCTGCAGTGACCGGGAACCACGGCGCTGGCAGTATTTT. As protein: CACSDREPRRWQYF.